The clone carrying this TCR beta chain was seen a handful of times. Its antigen is unknown. Other DNA sequences in this sample translate to the same CDR3. This record belongs to a study of beta chain features in type 1 diabetes. Donors contributed one heparinised blood draw apiece, averaging about 120 mL. Using CD45RO/CCR7/CD25/CD127/CD95/CD27, CD4+ naive, central memory, regulatory and stem cell-like memory cells were sorted. General observations from the study: Among all four CD4+ subsets, Type 1 diabetes patients had TCRB CDR3s that were moderately but significantly shorter.

The investigators reverse transcribed all of the isolated RNA, so they sequenced expressed TCRB transcripts. It was found that naive, central memory and regulatory T cell samples averaged around 3.7 million reads. Libraries were prepared by immunoSEQ multiplex PCR; TCRdb keeps only in-frame clonotypes and omits some of them. The repertoire holds 150,000 or so clones, with 7% to 10% as singletons. V gave up 2 bases and J gave up 2 bases; unmatched junction bases: 1. This CDR3 has 13 amino acids. Germline values: CDR1 SGHRS, CDR2 YFSETQ. The sequenced sample consisted of central memory CD4+ T cells from blood. The origin of this receptor is a woman aged 18 to 35 in good health. The chain uses TRBV5-1 and TRBJ2-7; 7 positions match TRBD1. Here the CDR3 reads CASSLDRAYEQYF. In DNA, the CDR3 is TGCGCCAGCAGCTTAGACAGGGCCTACGAGCAGTACTTC.